The 25 T cell receptor beta chains reported below all come from one sample, sequenced in a study of breast tumors, draining lymph nodes, adjacent tissues. The lymph nodes were axillary draining lymph nodes from breast cancer patients. TCRdb used MiXCR to reprocess the multiplex PCR reads, holding one entry per CDR3 protein. The table records 150,000 to 200,000 distinct CDR3 sequences, about 34% of them present only once. The sequenced material came from axillary lymph node tissue. The receptors here all came from a female donor with breast cancer. Some clones in this sample may be carry-over from other donors' samples.

This clonotype was counted ten times or more. The chain joins TRBV6-1 to TRBJ2-1, with D possibly matching TRBD2 (5 bases). CDR1 and CDR2 (germline): MNHNS, SASEGT. Between the trimmed V and J ends, which lost 2 bases and 8 bases, there was a span of 10 bases. The CDR3 has 13 amino acids. Written as DNA, the CDR3 is TGTGCCAGCAGTGAACTCGGGGTCCATGAGCAGTTCTTC. It is translated as CASSELGVHEQFF.

This clonotype was observed many times. The V and J genes are TRBV6-1 and TRBJ1-5; D gene unclear. This CDR3 has 16 residues. Germline assignment: CDR1 MNHNS and CDR2 SASEGT. Between the trimmed V and J ends, which lost 5 bases and 0 bases, there was a span of 14 bases. The CDR3 DNA is TGTGCCAGCAGTCAAAAGGACCTTTATAGCAATCAGCCCCAGCATTTT. Translation: CASSQKDLYSNQPQHF.

As regards this clonotype: A single base separates this from a much larger clone, so it may be a read error. The chain joins TRBV5-1 to TRBJ2-5; D is unclear. In germline, CDR1 is SGHRS, CDR2 YFSETQ. This CDR3 has 16 residues. For the CDR3, the DNA is TGCGCCAGCAGCTCAACCGGGCCCTCCCCCTTAGAGACCCAGCACTTC. Translation gives CASSSTGPSPLETQHF.

This clonotype was recorded many times. V and J are TRBV5-1 and TRBJ1-2; D unresolved. Germline CDR1 reads SGHRS; CDR2 reads YFSETQ. CDR3 length equals 14 residues. Trimming took off 0 bases at V and 4 bases at J, with 10 bases between the two ends. Here the CDR3 reads CASSLATVGYGYTF. The CDR3 DNA sequence: TGCGCCAGCAGCTTGGCCACGGTTGGCTATGGCTACACCTTC.

Notes on this clonotype: A much larger clone differs by one base, so this may be a read error. V and J are TRBV7-8 and TRBJ2-5; 7 bases agree with TRBD1. Germline CDR1 and CDR2: SGHVS and FQNEAQ. The CDR3 is 15 amino acids. In nucleotides, the CDR3 is TGTGCCAGCAGCTTAGCGGGACAGCCCCAAGGGACCCAGCACTTC. Translation gives CASSLAGQPQGTQHF.

This clonotype was recorded many times. The chain recombines TRBV7-6 with TRBJ1-2; TRBD1 is a possible D gene (5 bases). CDR1 and CDR2 (germline): SGHVS, FNYEAQ. This CDR3 is 15 amino acids long. V was pared by 5 bases and J by 8 bases, with 21 bases between. CDR3 sequence reads: CASSPPGPLTKGYTF. In DNA, the CDR3 is TGTGCCAGCAGCCCACCGGGACCGCTAACTAAAGGCTACACCTTC.

This clonotype appeared many times. The V gene is TRBV6-1, the J gene TRBJ2-3, with TRBD1 matching 9 bases. From germline, CDR1 is MNHNS and CDR2 SASEGT. This CDR3 has 14 residues. Germline trimming cut 4 bases from V and 5 bases from J; bases unmatched to any gene: 4. The CDR3 here is CASSAMTGGDTQYF. The CDR3 DNA follows: TGTGCCAGCAGTGCGATGACAGGGGGAGATACGCAGTATTTT.

This clonotype showed up many times. The V and J genes are TRBV20-1 and TRBJ2-5, with unresolved D. This CDR3 spans 12 amino acids. V shed 3 bases and J shed 7 bases, with 12 bases lying between them. Germline-derived CDR1 and CDR2 are DFQATT and SNEGSKA (reference sequence). CDR3 nucleotides: TGCAGTGCTAGCGCTGGGGTGGGGACCCAGTACTTC. This sequence encodes CSASAGVGTQYF.

This chain joins TRBV9 and TRBJ2-6; D might be TRBD1 (6 bases). Germline loops: CDR1 SGDLS, CDR2 YYNGEE. This CDR3 region has 16 residues. V shed 1 base and J shed 2 bases, with 10 bases lying between them. As DNA, the CDR3 is TGTGCCAGCAGCGTAAACAGGGTAACTGGGGCCAACGTCCTGACTTTC. This codes for CASSVNRVTGANVLTF.

This clonotype occurred once. The conserved closing phenylalanine or tryptophan is absent in this CDR3, likely reflecting a read error. CDR3 DNA sequence: TGTGCCAGCAGCTTAGCGGATGCCGCCTCCTACGAGCAGTACTCC. It specifies CASSLADAASYEQYS. The chain uses TRBV7-2 and TRBJ2-7; no reliable D call. Germline V gives CDR1 SGHTA, CDR2 FQGNSA. The CDR3 sequence is 15 residues long. V lost 0 bases, J lost 0 bases, and 9 bases lay in between.

This clonotype was seen at least ten times. The genes are TRBV5-8 and TRBJ2-3, with 9 positions matching TRBD1. V shed 0 bases and J 5 bases; nucleotides not matched to a gene: 10. CDR3 size: 17 residues. The V gene's germline CDR1 is SGHTS and CDR2 YDEGEE. The CDR3 is CASSLVGGGTGLDTQYF. CDR3 coding DNA: TGTGCCAGCAGCTTGGTCGGAGGTGGGACAGGGTTAGATACGCAGTATTTT.

This clonotype showed up many times. The rearrangement links TRBV7-9 to TRBJ2-5; D is perhaps TRBD1 (7 bases). CDR1 is SEHNR, CDR2 FQNEAQ, per germline (reference sequence). CDR3 size: 14 residues. The V end lost 4 bases, the J end lost 5 bases, and 14 bases lay between the germline ends. The CDR3 DNA reads as TGTGCCAGCAGCTCGGGACAGACTAGGGAGACCCAGTACTTC. Its translation is CASSSGQTRETQYF.

This clonotype was seen ten or more times. The CDR3 sequence: CASSLQAGANEQYF. As DNA, the CDR3 is TGTGCCAGCAGCTTACAGGCGGGAGCAAACGAGCAGTACTTC. The genes are TRBV7-2 and TRBJ2-7, with TRBD2 matching 7 bases. This CDR3 region has 14 residues. With V trimmed by 2 bases and J by 5 bases, 6 bases remained unmatched. Germline CDR1 and CDR2: SGHTA and FQGNSA. The entire variable domain, with the rest obtained from reference TRBV7-2 and TRBJ2-7, is as follows: GAGVSQSPSNKVTEKGKDVELRCDPISGHTALYWYRQSLGQGLEFLIYFQGNSAPDKSGLPSDRFSAERTGGSVSTLTIQRTQQEDSAVYLCASSLQAGANEQYFGPGTRLTVT.

This clonotype was seen many times. V gene TRBV7-9 combines with J gene TRBJ1-5; D is perhaps TRBD1 (5 bases). V was trimmed by 1 base and J by 6 bases, leaving 19 bases between them. Per germline, CDR1 SEHNR and CDR2 FQNEAQ (reference sequence). The CDR3 has 17 residues. The CDR3 protein is CASSLGGEGPSGQPQHF. The CDR3 nucleotides are TGTGCCAGCAGCTTAGGAGGAGAGGGGCCCTCGGGTCAGCCCCAGCATTTT.

Of note for this clonotype: A much larger clone lies a single base off, so this may be a read error. V is TRBV3-1 and J is TRBJ2-3; TRBD2 matches 9 bases. V lost 8 bases to trimming and J lost 3 bases; unmatched junction nucleotides: 21. The CDR3 loop spans 19 amino acids. Germline CDR1 and CDR2: LGHDT and YNNKEL (reference sequence). Written as DNA, the CDR3 is TGTGCCAGCGGCTCCAGTGGTAGCGGGAGCCGTGGCTGGACAGATACGCAGTATTTT. Translated: CASGSSGSGSRGWTDTQYF.

Regarding this clonotype: No conserved phenylalanine or tryptophan is present at the end of the CDR3, so a read error is the likely explanation. This sequence joins TRBV7-9 and TRBJ2-5; TRBD2 aligns across 10 bases. The CDR3 covers 15 residues. V was pared by 1 base and J by 10 bases, with 9 bases of the junction left unmatched. Germline loops: CDR1 SEHNR, CDR2 FQNEAQ (reference sequence). The CDR3 bases are TGTGCCAGCAGCTTAGTTCTAGCGGGGGCAGGGGACCAGTACCTC. The encoded protein is CASSLVLAGAGDQYL.

This clonotype was counted ten times or more. The chain links TRBV3-1 to TRBJ2-7; possible D gene TRBD1, 6 bases. V shed 1 base and J shed 5 bases, with 6 bases lying between them. The length of the CDR3 is 12 residues. The germline gives CDR1 LGHDT, CDR2 YNNKEL (reference sequence). This chain's CDR3 is CASSQGTDEQYF. The CDR3 DNA reads TGTGCCAGCAGCCAAGGGACAGACGAGCAGTACTTC.

This clonotype was picked up many times. The junction departs from germline at one end; a sequencing error may be responsible. CDR3 amino acids: CASREDRGHYGYTF. As DNA, the CDR3 is TGTGCCAGCAGAGAAGACAGGGGGCACTATGGCTACACCTTC. The V gene is TRBV2, the J gene TRBJ1-2; 10 bases align to TRBD1. CDR1 and CDR2 from the germline V gene are SNHLY and FYNNEI. CDR3 size: 14 residues.

A word on this clonotype: A read error may be the cause here, since a much bigger clone is one base away. The chain combines TRBV4-1 with TRBJ2-1, with a possible D match to TRBD2 (7 bases). Per the germline V gene, CDR1 is MGHRA and CDR2 is YSYEKL. The CDR3 consists of 17 residues. The CDR3, as DNA: TGCGCCAGCGGCCAAGTACGAGGGGGGGCATCCTACAATGAGCAGTTCTTC. It specifies CASGQVRGGASYNEQFF.

This clonotype was observed at least ten times. V usage is TRBV19 and J usage is TRBJ2-5; TRBD2 might be the D (6 bases). Trimming stripped 5 bases from V and 7 bases from J, with 20 bases between. The CDR3 length is 15 residues. The germline CDR1 and CDR2 sequences are LNHDA and SQIVND (reference sequence). In DNA, the CDR3 is TGTGCCAGTAGTCATAGGACTAAAACTGTGGGGACCCAGTACTTC. Translated, it gives CASSHRTKTVGTQYF.

Many counts were recorded for this clonotype. The chain employs TRBV2 and TRBJ1-6, with 7 bases matching TRBD1. The CDR3 has 14 amino acids. The J segment lost 10 bases and the V segment lost 4 bases, leaving 7 bases of the junction unmatched. CDR1 and CDR2 (germline): SNHLY, FYNNEI. CDR3 bases: TGTGCCAGCAGTGTAAGGGACAGAGGGTCACCCCTCCACTTT. Its protein product is CASSVRDRGSPLHF.

At least ten counts were recorded for this clonotype. The J gene is TRBJ2-7, the V gene TRBV11-2, with D uncertain. The V gene lost 3 bases and the J gene lost 5 bases, with 2 bases spanning the gap. The germline CDR1 and CDR2 sequences are SGHAT and FQNNGV. This CDR3 has 10 amino acids. CDR3 amino acids: CASSFNEQYF. The CDR3 DNA reads as TGTGCCAGCAGCTTCAACGAGCAGTACTTC. The full variable domain, completed using reference TRBV11-2 and TRBJ2-7, is EAGVAQSPRYKIIEKRQSVAFWCNPISGHATLYWYQQILGQGPKLLIQFQNNGVVDDSQLPKDRFSAERLKGVDSTLKIQPAKLEDSAVYLCASSFNEQYFGPGTRLTVT.

Turning to this clonotype: A much larger clonotype is one base distant, so this may be a read error. The chain recombines TRBV6-2 or TRBV6-3 with TRBJ2-7, with 10 nucleotides matching TRBD2. The CDR3 runs to 15 residues. Germline values: CDR1 MNHEY, CDR2 SVGEGT. CDR3 sequence reads: CASTYGLAGDYERYF. CDR3 sequence (DNA): TGTGCCAGCACTTACGGGCTAGCGGGGGACTACGAGCGGTACTTC.

The rearrangement uses TRBV10-3 and TRBJ2-7; D is uncertain. V lost 6 bases and J lost 3, with 18 bases in between. The CDR3 loop spans 15 amino acids. Germline V gene sequence: CDR1 ENHRY, CDR2 SYGVKD. The CDR3 sequence: CAISLDAKKNYEQYF. DNA of the CDR3: TGTGCCATCAGCCTCGACGCCAAGAAGAACTACGAGCAGTACTTC.

About this clonotype: This may stem from a read error, because a much larger clone lies one nucleotide away. This chain joins TRBV7-2 and TRBJ1-2; unclear D gene. The CDR3 is 15 amino acids. Per germline, CDR1 SGHTA and CDR2 FQGNSA. In DNA, the CDR3 is TGTGCCAGCAGCTTGTTCACCGGGTCTAGCTATGGCTACCCCTTC. Translation: CASSLFTGSSYGYPF.